This T cell receptor beta chain was captured in a study of T cell repertoires in cytomegalovirus infection. Study at large: Use of recently identified HLA-C-restricted and well-studied HLA-B-restricted CMV epitopes was part of the study. A matching HLA type, together with CMV infection, was signaled by public TCR beta signatures.

After removal of 1 base from V and 1 base from J, the junction contained 4 bases not matched to a gene. Germline loops: CDR1 MNHEY, CDR2 SMNVEV (reference sequence). The CDR3 length is 16 residues. TCRdb recomputed calls from the reads with MiXCR, one row per CDR3 protein. The profile shows some 700,000 distinct CDR3 sequences, roughly 30% of them singletons. The study's findings and limits: The study identified carriers of CMV plus the relevant HLA from cumulative public TCR beta family frequency.

Comments on this clonotype: Antigen specificity is unknown.

J is TRBJ2-1 and V is TRBV27; 7 bases line up with TRBD1. Sequencing used cultured PBMCs, obtained from culture after CMV antigen stimulation. This clonotype was sampled from a human donor in good health (CMV status not recorded). Some clones in this sample may be carry-over from other donors' samples. The CDR3 sequence is CASSLLGGLSYNEQFF. The DNA of the CDR3 is TGTGCCAGCAGTTTATTAGGGGGCTTGTCCTACAATGAGCAGTTCTTC.